This TCR beta chain comes out of a study of early T cells in non-severe SARS-CoV-2 infection. Overall study: Bulk RNA from unsorted whole blood was sequenced; chains were unpaired.

This clonotype occurred many times. Its cognate antigen is unknown. V lost 1 base, J lost 8 bases, and 2 bases stayed unmatched. The CDR3 has 12 amino acids. Germline V gene sequence: CDR1 SQVTM, CDR2 ANQGSEA. Study results and limitations: Matching with VDJdb favored anti-spike CD8 responses (missing private and CD4 specificities).

Unique molecular identifiers were attached to individual cDNA molecules. TCRdb processed the 5' RACE reads anew with MiXCR; each CDR3 protein has one entry. The table lists 25,000 to 35,000 distinct CDR3 sequences, approximately 5.2% of them singletons, with approximately 13% in the top ten. The gene calls are TRBV29-1 and TRBJ1-2; 9 bases line up with TRBD1. This receptor was obtained from an adult who was a healthcare worker with PCR-confirmed SARS-CoV-2 infection or an uninfected control (not recorded which). Sequencing was carried out using whole blood. The CDR3 protein is CSVEVQGAGYTF. In nucleotides, the CDR3 is TGCAGCGTTGAAGTACAGGGGGCCGGCTACACCTTC.